This T cell receptor beta chain was obtained from a study of CD8+ T cells in alopecia areata. Study as a whole: Tofacitinib administration persisted for 6 to 18 months, succeeded by 6 months off drug. Findings of the study overall: Patients displayed less clarity in TCR sharing than mice, a finding possibly related to HLA. For lesional scalp, especially alopecia totalis/universalis, clonality was higher than in normal scalp. Tofacitinib significantly lowered scalp clonality and expanded CD8+ clones among the top 100.

The sample's treatment: oral pan-JAK inhibitor, 5-10 mg twice daily. This clone has more than one count but fewer than ten. The antigen is unknown. Sequencing relied on a cDNA template that was reverse transcribed from extracted RNA. Generated by immunoSEQ multiplex PCR, the TCRdb table keeps only in-frame clones and is missing some. This table has hundreds of thousands of clones, 50% to 75% appearing once. Per the germline V gene, CDR1 is LNHDA and CDR2 is SQIVND (reference sequence). The length of the CDR3 is 17 residues. V was shortened by 5 bases and J by 4 bases, with 23 bases between the two germline ends.

This clonotype was sampled from a human donor with alopecia areata. Sequences were derived from CD4+ T cells sorted from blood, sampled around week 52, from a patient treated with tofacitinib. The rearrangement joins TRBV19 to TRBJ1-2; D perhaps matches TRBD1 (6 bases). CDR3 loop: CASSLMATGPTAYGYTF. CDR3 DNA: TGTGCCAGTAGTCTTATGGCTACAGGGCCCACCGCCTATGGCTACACCTTC.